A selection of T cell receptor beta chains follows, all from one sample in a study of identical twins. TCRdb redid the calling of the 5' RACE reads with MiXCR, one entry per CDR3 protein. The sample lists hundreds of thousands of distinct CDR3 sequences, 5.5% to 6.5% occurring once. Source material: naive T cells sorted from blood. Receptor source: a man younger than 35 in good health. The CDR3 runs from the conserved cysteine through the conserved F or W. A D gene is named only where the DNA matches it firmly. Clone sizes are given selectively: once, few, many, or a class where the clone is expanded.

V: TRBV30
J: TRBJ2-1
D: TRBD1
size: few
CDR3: CAWSAGTGNEQFF
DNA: TGTGCCTGGAGCGCCGGGACAGGCAATGAGCAGTTCTTC

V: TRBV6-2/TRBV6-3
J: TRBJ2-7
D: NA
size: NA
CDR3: CASSYSRSSVSYEQYF
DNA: TGTGCCAGCAGTTACTCGCGCAGTTCGGTCTCCTACGAGCAGTACTTC

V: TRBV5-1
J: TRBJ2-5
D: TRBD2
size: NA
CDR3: CASSFGAGGPSETQYF
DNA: TGCGCCAGCAGCTTTGGAGCGGGAGGGCCCTCAGAGACCCAGTACTTC

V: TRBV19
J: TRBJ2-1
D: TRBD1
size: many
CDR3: CASSAGQGPSISYNEQFF
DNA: TGTGCCAGTAGTGCAGGACAGGGCCCCTCTATCTCCTACAATGAGCAGTTCTTC

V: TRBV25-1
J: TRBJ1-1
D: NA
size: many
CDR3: CASSDPQRLEAFF
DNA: TGTGCCAGCAGTGACCCCCAACGTCTCGAAGCTTTCTTT

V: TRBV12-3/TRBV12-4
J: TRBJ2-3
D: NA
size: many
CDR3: CASSLQMRSGGDTQYF
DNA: TGTGCCAGCAGTCTCCAGATGCGTAGTGGGGGAGATACGCAGTATTTT

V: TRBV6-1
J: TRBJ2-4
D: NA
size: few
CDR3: CASSRTQQNIQYF
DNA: TGTGCCAGCAGTAGGACGCAGCAAAACATTCAGTACTTC

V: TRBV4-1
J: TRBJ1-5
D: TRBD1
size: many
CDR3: CASSQGPGGYNQPQHF
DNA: TGCGCCAGCAGCCAAGGTCCAGGGGGATACAATCAGCCCCAGCATTTT

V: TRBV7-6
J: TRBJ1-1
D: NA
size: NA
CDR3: CASSQTLGTGEAFF
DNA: TGTGCCAGCAGCCAAACCCTAGGGACGGGTGAAGCTTTCTTT

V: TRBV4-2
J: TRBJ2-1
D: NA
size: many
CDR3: CASSQFSYNEQFF
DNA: TGTGCCAGCAGCCAATTCTCCTACAATGAGCAGTTCTTC

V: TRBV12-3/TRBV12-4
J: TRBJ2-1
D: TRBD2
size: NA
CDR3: CASSLVASGYNEQFF
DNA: TGTGCCAGCAGTTTAGTGGCTAGCGGCTACAATGAGCAGTTCTTC

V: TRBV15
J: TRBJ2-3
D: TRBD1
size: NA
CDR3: CATSRLQGMVTDTQYF
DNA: TGTGCCACCAGCAGACTACAGGGGATGGTCACAGATACGCAGTATTTT

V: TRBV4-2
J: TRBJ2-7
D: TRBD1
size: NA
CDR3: CASSLTPGTGRDEQYF
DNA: TGTGCCAGCAGCCTGACTCCCGGGACAGGGAGGGACGAGCAGTACTTC

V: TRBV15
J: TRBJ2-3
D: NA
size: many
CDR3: CATSRGEGVQDTQYF
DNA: TGTGCCACCAGCAGGGGCGAGGGCGTCCAGGATACGCAGTATTTT

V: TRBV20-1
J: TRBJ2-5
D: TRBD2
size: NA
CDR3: CSARASSGQETQYF
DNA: TGCAGTGCTAGAGCTTCTAGCGGCCAAGAGACCCAGTACTTC

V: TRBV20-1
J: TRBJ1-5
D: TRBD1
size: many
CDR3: CSAQQGAAGNQPQHF
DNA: TGCAGTGCTCAACAGGGGGCGGCGGGCAATCAGCCCCAGCATTTT

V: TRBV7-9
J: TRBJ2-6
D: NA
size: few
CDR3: CASSSPDFSGANVLTF
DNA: TGTGCCAGCAGCTCGCCGGACTTCTCTGGGGCCAACGTCCTGACTTTC

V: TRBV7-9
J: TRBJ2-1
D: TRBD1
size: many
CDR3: CASTITGTGVNNEQFF
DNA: TGTGCCAGCACCATAACCGGGACAGGGGTTAATAATGAGCAGTTCTTC

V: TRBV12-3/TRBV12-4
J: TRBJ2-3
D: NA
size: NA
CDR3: CASSSYLTDTQYF
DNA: TGTGCCAGCAGTTCCTACTTAACAGATACGCAGTATTTT

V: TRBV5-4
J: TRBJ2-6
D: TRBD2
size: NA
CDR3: CASSFGLAGFSGANVLTF
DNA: TGTGCCAGCAGCTTCGGACTAGCGGGTTTCTCTGGGGCCAACGTCCTGACTTTC

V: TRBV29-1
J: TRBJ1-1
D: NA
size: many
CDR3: CTVKGTPRNTEAFF
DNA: TGCACCGTTAAGGGGACACCACGGAACACTGAAGCTTTCTTT

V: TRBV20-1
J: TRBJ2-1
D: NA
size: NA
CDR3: CSARGGYNEQLF
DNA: TGCAGTGCTAGAGGGGGCTACAATGAGCAGTTATTC

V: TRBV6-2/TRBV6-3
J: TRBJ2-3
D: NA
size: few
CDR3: CASSSLRGDTQYF
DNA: TGTGCCAGCAGTTCTCTTCGGGGAGATACGCAGTATTTT

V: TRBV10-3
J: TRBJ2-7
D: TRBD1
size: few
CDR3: CAISGDRVEQYF
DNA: TGTGCCATCAGTGGGGACAGGGTCGAGCAGTACTTC

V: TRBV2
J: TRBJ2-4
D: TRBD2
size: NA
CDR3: CASSEASGTKNIQYF
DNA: TGTGCCAGCAGTGAGGCTAGCGGGACAAAAAACATTCAGTACTTC

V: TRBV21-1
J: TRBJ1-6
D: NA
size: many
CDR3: CASSKRETGFNSPLHF
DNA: TGTGCCAGCAGCAAAAGGGAGACAGGGTTTAATTCACCCCTCCACTTT

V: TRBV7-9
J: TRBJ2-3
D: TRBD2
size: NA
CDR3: CASTTSGRVSTDTQYF
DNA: TGTGCCAGCACGACTAGCGGGAGGGTTAGCACAGATACGCAGTATTTT

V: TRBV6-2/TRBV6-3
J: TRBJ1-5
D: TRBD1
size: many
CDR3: CASNGPGQVNQPQHF
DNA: TGTGCCAGCAACGGTCCGGGACAGGTAAATCAGCCCCAGCATTTT

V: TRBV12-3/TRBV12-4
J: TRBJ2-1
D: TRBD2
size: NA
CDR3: CASSSTSGSWGNEQFF
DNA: TGTGCCAGCAGTTCGACTAGCGGGAGTTGGGGTAATGAGCAGTTCTTC

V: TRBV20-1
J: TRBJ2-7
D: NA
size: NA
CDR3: CSAMAPSPYEQYF
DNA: TGCAGTGCTATGGCCCCGTCCCCCTACGAGCAGTACTTC

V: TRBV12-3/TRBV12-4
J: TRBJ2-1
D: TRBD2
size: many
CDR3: CASSPSGTSGGGPLQFF
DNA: TGTGCCAGCAGTCCCTCCGGGACTAGCGGGGGGGGACCTTTACAGTTCTTC

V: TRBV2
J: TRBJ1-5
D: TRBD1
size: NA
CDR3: CASRVTGVSNQPQHF
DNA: TGTGCCAGCAGGGTGACAGGGGTTAGCAATCAGCCCCAGCATTTT

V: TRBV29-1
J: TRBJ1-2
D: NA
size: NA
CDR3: CSVRQELGYGYTF
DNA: TGCAGCGTACGACAGGAGTTGGGCTATGGCTACACCTTC

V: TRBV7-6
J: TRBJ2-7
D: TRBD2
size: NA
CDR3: CASSLAGTNEEQYF
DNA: TGTGCCAGCAGCTTAGCCGGGACTAATGAAGAGCAGTACTTC

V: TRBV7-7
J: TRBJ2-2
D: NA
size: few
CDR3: CASSQPFPGHQENTGELFF
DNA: TGTGCCAGCAGCCAACCATTTCCGGGACATCAAGAGAACACCGGGGAGCTGTTTTTT

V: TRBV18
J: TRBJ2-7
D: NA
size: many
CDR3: CASSPLEGLGEQYF
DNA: TGTGCCAGCTCACCACTAGAAGGACTTGGGGAGCAGTACTTC

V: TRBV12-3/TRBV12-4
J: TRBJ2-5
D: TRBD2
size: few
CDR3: CASSSRLAGGKETQYF
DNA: TGTGCCAGCAGTTCCCGGCTAGCGGGAGGAAAAGAGACCCAGTACTTC

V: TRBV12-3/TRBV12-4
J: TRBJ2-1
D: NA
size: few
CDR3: CASSLVFVLVDAKNEQFF
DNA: TGTGCCAGCAGTTTAGTTTTCGTCCTAGTCGACGCTAAAAATGAGCAGTTCTTC

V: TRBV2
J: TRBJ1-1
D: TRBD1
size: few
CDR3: CASSYPRDRGNTEAFF
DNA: TGTGCCAGCAGTTACCCCCGCGACAGGGGGAACACTGAAGCTTTCTTT

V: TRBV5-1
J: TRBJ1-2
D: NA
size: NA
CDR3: CASSPSGVNYGYTF
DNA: TGCGCCAGCAGCCCCTCGGGGGTTAACTATGGCTACACCTTC